This TCR beta chain emerged from a study of radiotherapy plus CTLA-4 blockade in lung cancer. The CDR3 contains 14 residues. The trim removed 4 bases at V and 4 bases at J, leaving 5 bases unmatched. Germline V gives CDR1 SGHNT, CDR2 YYREEE (reference sequence). Only in-frame clones appear in the TCRdb table, and some are missing; sequencing was by immunoSEQ multiplex PCR. This table holds some 110,000 clones, about 80% found once. The receptor comes from a human donor with non-small cell lung cancer that progressed on radiotherapy plus ipilimumab. Some clones in this sample may be carry-over from other donors' samples. Sequenced material: peripheral blood, taken from a patient treated with radiotherapy plus ipilimumab. The chain links TRBV5-4 to TRBJ2-5; 9 bases agree with TRBD1. The CDR3 DNA reads TGTGCCAGCAGCCGGGACAGGGCGTCAGAGACCCAGTACTTC. Protein product: CASSRDRASETQYF.